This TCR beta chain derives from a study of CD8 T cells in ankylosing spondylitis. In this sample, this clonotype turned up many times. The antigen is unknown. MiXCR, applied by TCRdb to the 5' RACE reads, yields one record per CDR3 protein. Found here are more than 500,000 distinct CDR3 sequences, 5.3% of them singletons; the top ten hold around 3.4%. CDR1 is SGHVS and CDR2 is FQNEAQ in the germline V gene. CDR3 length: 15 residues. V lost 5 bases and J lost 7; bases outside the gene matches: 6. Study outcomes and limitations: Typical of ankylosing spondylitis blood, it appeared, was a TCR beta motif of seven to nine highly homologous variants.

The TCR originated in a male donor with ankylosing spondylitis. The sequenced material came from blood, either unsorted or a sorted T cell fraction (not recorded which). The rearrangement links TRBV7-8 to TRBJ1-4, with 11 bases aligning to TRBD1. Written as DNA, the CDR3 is TGTGCCAGCAGCGAGCGGACAGGGGGCAGTGAAAAACTGTTTTTT. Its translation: CASSERTGGSEKLFF.